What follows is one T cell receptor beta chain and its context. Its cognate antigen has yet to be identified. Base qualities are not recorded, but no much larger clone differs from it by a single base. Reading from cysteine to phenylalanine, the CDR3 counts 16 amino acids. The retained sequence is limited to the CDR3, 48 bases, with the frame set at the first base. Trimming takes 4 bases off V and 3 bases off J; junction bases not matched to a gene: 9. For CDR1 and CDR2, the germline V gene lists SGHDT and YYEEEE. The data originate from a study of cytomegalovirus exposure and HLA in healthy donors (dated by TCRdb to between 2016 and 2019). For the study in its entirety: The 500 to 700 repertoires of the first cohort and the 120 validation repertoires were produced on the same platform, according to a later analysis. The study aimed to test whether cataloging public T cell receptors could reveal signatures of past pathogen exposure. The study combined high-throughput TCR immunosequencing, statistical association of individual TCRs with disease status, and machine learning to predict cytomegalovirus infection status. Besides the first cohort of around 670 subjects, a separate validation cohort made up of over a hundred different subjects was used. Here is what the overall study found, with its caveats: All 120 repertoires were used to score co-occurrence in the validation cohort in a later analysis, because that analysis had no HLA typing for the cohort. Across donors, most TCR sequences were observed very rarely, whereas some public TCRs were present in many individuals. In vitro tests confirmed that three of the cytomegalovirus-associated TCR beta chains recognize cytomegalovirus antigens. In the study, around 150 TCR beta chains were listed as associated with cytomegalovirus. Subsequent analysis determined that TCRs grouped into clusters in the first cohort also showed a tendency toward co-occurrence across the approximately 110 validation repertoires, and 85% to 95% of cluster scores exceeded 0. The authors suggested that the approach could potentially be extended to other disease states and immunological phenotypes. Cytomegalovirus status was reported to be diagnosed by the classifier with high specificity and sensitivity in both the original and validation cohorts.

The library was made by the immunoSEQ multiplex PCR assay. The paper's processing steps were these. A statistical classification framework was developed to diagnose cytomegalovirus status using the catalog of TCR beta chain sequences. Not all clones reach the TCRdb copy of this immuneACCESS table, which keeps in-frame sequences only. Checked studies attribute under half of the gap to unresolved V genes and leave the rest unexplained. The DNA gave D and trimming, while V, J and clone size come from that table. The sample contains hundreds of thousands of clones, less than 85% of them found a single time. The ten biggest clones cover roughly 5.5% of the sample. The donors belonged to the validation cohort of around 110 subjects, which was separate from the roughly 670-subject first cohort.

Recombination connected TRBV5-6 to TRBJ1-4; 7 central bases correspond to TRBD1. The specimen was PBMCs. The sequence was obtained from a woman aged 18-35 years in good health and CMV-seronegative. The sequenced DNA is TGTGCCAGCAGCCTTATGGGAGGGACAGCTAATGAAAAACTGTTTTTT. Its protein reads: CASSLMGGTANEKLFF.